This entry features one T cell receptor (beta chain) sequence. Its antigen is undetermined. These data are taken from a study of cytomegalovirus exposure and HLA in healthy donors. The PCR ran on 60 Vbeta and 13 Jbeta primers. TCRdb's copy holds only in-frame clones and misses some; the assay was immunoSEQ multiplex PCR. The table records about 100,000 clones, roughly 70% of them present only once. CDR1 and CDR2 from the germline V gene are SNHLY and FYNNEI. The V end was cut by 7 bases, the J end by 7 bases, with 11 bases between. The CDR3 is 13 amino acids. Findings and caveats of the study: Later analysis identified several of the most significant clusters that appeared linked to common viral pathogens.

V and J are TRBV2 and TRBJ2-6; D unresolved. The receptor's source is a woman in her forties in good health and CMV-seropositive. The specimen sequenced was PBMCs. For the CDR3, the DNA is TGTGCCAGCAACCGCGCATCAGCCAACGTCCTGACTTTC. Its translation is CASNRASANVLTF.